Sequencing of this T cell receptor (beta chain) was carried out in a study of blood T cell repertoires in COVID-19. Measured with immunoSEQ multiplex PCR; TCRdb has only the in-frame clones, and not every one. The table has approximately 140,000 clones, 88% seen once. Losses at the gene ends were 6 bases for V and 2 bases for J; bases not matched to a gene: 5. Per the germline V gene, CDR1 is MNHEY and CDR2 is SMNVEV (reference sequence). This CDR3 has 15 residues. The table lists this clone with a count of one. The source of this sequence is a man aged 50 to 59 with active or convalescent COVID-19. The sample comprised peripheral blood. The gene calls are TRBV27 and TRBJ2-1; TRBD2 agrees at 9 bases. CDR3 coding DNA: TGTGCCAGCAGCCTTAGCGGGAGTCCCTACAATGAGCAGTTCTTC. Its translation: CASSLSGSPYNEQFF.